The source of this T cell receptor (beta chain) is a study of shared clonotypes between healthy human individuals. To note about this clone: Its antigen is not identified.

TCRdb keeps only in-frame clones here, not all; method: immunoSEQ multiplex PCR. The profile shows over 400,000 clones, 70% to 85% of them singletons. Broader study findings: Researchers sampled blood only, noting tissue repertoires likely differ. How much donors shared clonotypes was expected to be affected by sequencing depth.

The TCR sequence derives from a woman in her thirties or forties in good health. Some clones in this sample may be carry-over from other donors' samples. Source material: PBMCs.

The CDR3 sequence: CASSPAGEQFF. CDR3 in DNA: TGTGCCAGCAGCCCCGCCGGGGAGCAGTTCTTC. This rearrangement joins TRBV11-2 to TRBJ2-1; D call uncertain. This CDR3 has 11 residues. V was shortened by 5 bases and J by 10 bases, with 9 bases between the two germline ends. The germline V gene encodes CDR1 SGHAT and CDR2 FQNNGV.